This entry features one T cell receptor (beta chain) sequence. V lost 6 bases to trimming and J lost 1 base; unmatched junction nucleotides: 6. Germline V lookup: CDR1 WSHSY, CDR2 SAAADI. The CDR3 covers 15 residues. Assay used: immunoSEQ multiplex PCR; TCRdb lists only in-frame clones, some missing. Of 130,000 or so clones listed, roughly 90% are singletons. The sample is drawn from a study of blood T cell repertoires in COVID-19. The chain combines TRBV10-2 with TRBJ1-5, with TRBD1 identical over 7 bases. Input material: peripheral blood. The receptor was isolated from a man aged 50 or older with acute or convalescent COVID-19. CDR3 loop: CASSPRGQSNQPQHF. The CDR3 DNA reads TGCGCCAGCAGCCCCCGGGGACAGAGCAATCAGCCCCAGCATTTT.